This record covers a single T cell receptor (beta chain). Antigen specificity is unknown. Replicate PCRs for sorted subsets used approximately 190 ng DNA; this equaled 25,000 to 35,000 T cell genomes. The data were produced by immunoSEQ multiplex PCR, yet TCRdb's version contains in-frame clones alone and is incomplete. The profile shows 2 million to 2.5 million clones, under 95% of them singletons. This sample was included in a study of shared clonotypes between healthy human individuals. The split of CD4+ cells yielded CD45RA+ naive and CD45RA-negative memory subsets. CDR3 length equals 17 residues. The V gene end was trimmed by 1 base and the J gene end by 6 bases; junction bases not matched to a gene: 5. Germline CDR1 and CDR2: SEHNR and FQNEAQ (reference sequence). Study observations and caveats: Memory subsets generally showed lower estimated richness than naive subsets.

The V call is TRBV7-9, the J call TRBJ2-2, with 13 positions matching TRBD2. Input material: naive CD4+ T cells from PBMCs. Stated subset: CD45RA+ positively selected. The TCR sequence derives from a man younger than 35 in good health. Some clones in this sample may be carry-over from other donors' samples. The CDR3 is CASSLDWTSGSPGELFF. DNA of the CDR3: TGTGCCAGCAGCTTAGACTGGACTAGCGGGAGTCCCGGGGAGCTGTTTTTT.